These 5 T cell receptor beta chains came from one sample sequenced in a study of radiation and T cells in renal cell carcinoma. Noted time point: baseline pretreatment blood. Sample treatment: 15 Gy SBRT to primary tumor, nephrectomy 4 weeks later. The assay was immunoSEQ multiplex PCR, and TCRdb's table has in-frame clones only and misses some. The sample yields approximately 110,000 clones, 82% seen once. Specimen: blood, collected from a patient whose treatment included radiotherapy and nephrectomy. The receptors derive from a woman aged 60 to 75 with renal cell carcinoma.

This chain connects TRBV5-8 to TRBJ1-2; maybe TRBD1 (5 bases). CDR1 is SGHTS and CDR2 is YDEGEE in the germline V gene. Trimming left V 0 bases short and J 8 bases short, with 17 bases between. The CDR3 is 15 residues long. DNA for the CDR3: TGTGCCAGCAGCTTGGGGGCAGGGACGGCGGAAGGCTACACCTTC. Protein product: CASSLGAGTAEGYTF.

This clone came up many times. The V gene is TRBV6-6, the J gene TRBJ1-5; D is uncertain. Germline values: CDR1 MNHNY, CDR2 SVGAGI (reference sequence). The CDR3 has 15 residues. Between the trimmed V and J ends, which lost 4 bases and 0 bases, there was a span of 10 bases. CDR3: CASSSGPYSNQPQHF. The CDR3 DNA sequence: TGTGCCAGCAGTTCAGGTCCGTATAGCAATCAGCCCCAGCATTTT.

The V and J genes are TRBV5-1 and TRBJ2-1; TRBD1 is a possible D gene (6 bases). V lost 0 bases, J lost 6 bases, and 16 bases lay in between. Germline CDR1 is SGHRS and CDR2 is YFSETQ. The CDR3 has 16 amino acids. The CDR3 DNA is TGCGCCAGCAGCTTGGGACAGCCAGGGGTTGGCAATGAGCAGTTCTTC. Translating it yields CASSLGQPGVGNEQFF. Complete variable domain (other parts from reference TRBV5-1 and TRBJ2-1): KAGVTQTPRYLIKTRGQQVTLSCSPISGHRSVSWYQQTPGQGLQFLFEYFSETQRNKGNFPGRFSGRQFSNSRSEMNVSTLELGDSALYLCASSLGQPGVGNEQFFGPGTRLTVL.

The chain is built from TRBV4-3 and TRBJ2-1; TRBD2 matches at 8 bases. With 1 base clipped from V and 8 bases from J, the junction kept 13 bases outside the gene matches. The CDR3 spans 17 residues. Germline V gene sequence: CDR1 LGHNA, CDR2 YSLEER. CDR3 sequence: CASSQVEIAGKLDEQFF. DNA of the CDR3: TGCGCCAGCAGCCAAGTCGAAATAGCGGGAAAGTTGGATGAGCAGTTCTTC.

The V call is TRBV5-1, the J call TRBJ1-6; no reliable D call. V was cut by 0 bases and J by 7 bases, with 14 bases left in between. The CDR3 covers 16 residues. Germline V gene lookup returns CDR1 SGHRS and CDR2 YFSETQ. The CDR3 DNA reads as TGCGCCAGCAGCTTGGAACTGGGCCCGGCGAATTCACCCCTCCACTTT. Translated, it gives CASSLELGPANSPLHF.